These 9 T cell receptor beta chains share one sample of origin, sequenced in a study of blood T cell repertoires in COVID-19. Profiled with immunoSEQ multiplex PCR; TCRdb holds only in-frame clones, not every one. The table lists 200,000 to 300,000 clones, 89% of them singletons, with 3% to 4% in the top ten. Sequencing was carried out using PBMCs or T cells enriched from blood (not recorded which). The receptors here all came from a woman younger than 45 with acute COVID-19.

The chain joins TRBV19 to TRBJ2-1, with D possibly being TRBD2 (6 bases). The CDR3 spans 17 residues. Germline V gives CDR1 LNHDA, CDR2 SQIVND (reference sequence). Trimming took off 5 bases at V and 0 bases at J, with 17 bases between the two ends. The CDR3 loop is CASSVFGGFSSYNEQFF. CDR3 nucleotides: TGTGCCAGTAGTGTCTTCGGGGGTTTTTCCTCCTACAATGAGCAGTTCTTC.

The chain is built from TRBV4-1 and TRBJ1-5; D remains ambiguous. The V gene's germline CDR1 is MGHRA and CDR2 YSYEKL. The ends were cut back, 2 bases at V and 5 bases at J, with 7 bases in the middle. This CDR3 is built from 13 residues. The CDR3 spells CASSQSGDQPQHF. The CDR3, as DNA: TGCGCCAGCAGCCAATCCGGAGATCAGCCCCAGCATTTT.

The rearrangement joins TRBV6-5 to TRBJ1-6; 7 positions agree with TRBD1. The CDR3 length is 14 residues. Germline-derived CDR1 and CDR2 are MNHEY and SVGAGI. V shed 6 bases and J 9 bases; nucleotides not matched to a gene: 8. This CDR3 is CASRLGGAGSPLHF. CDR3 nucleotide sequence: TGTGCCAGCAGATTAGGGGGCGCGGGTTCACCCCTCCACTTT.

This rearrangement joins TRBV7-8 to TRBJ2-1; 7 nucleotides line up with TRBD2. The CDR3 is made up of 16 amino acids. The V and J ends lost 3 bases and 0 bases, in that order; junction bases with no gene match: 5. The germline V gene encodes CDR1 SGHVS and CDR2 FQNEAQ. Written as DNA, the CDR3 is TGTGCCAGCAGCTTGCGGGGGTCCCTCTCCTACAATGAGCAGTTCTTC. Its translation is CASSLRGSLSYNEQFF.

The genes are TRBV30 and TRBJ2-1, with 9 positions matching TRBD1. The germline V gene encodes CDR1 GTSNPN and CDR2 SVGIG (reference sequence). V was pared by 4 bases and J by 8 bases, with 12 bases of the junction left unmatched. The CDR3 length is 15 residues. CDR3 residues: CAWTLGTGIQDEQFF. The CDR3 DNA follows: TGTGCCTGGACACTCGGGACAGGGATCCAGGATGAGCAGTTCTTC.

The chain links TRBV18 to TRBJ2-5; 13 positions agree with TRBD2. Germline assignment: CDR1 KGHSH and CDR2 LQKENI. Trimming cost V 2 bases and J 5 bases; bases outside gene matches: 5. The CDR3 contains 16 residues. The CDR3 sequence: CASSPRGLAGSETQYF. DNA of the CDR3: TGTGCCAGCTCACCAAGGGGACTAGCGGGGAGTGAGACCCAGTACTTC.

V is TRBV18 and J is TRBJ1-2, with 8 bases lining up with TRBD1. The trim removed 2 bases at V and 4 bases at J, leaving 6 bases unmatched. The CDR3 is made up of 15 amino acids. Germline-derived CDR1 and CDR2 are KGHSH and LQKENI. DNA of the CDR3: TGTGCCAGCTCACCAGCTGAGGACAGGGTCTATGGCTACACCTTC. Residues: CASSPAEDRVYGYTF.

This chain links TRBV28 with TRBJ2-4, with TRBD1 matching over 8 bases. V gave up 3 bases and J gave up 4 bases; unmatched junction bases: 2. Germline CDR1 and CDR2: MDHEN and SYDVKM. The CDR3 runs 14 residues. As DNA, the CDR3 is TGTGCCAGCAGTTTGACAGGGGCAAAAAACATTCAGTACTTC. Translating gives CASSLTGAKNIQYF. The complete variable domain, with remaining parts taken from reference TRBV28 and TRBJ2-4, reads DVKVTQSSRYLVKRTGEKVFLECVQDMDHENMFWYRQDPGLGLRLIYFSYDVKMKEKGDIPEGYSVSREKKERFSLILESASTNQTSMYLCASSLTGAKNIQYFGAGTRLSVL.

This clone was recorded only once. V usage is TRBV4-3 and J usage is TRBJ2-3; D not resolved. CDR1 and CDR2 from the germline V gene are LGHNA and YSLEER. V lost 1 base to trimming and J lost 2 bases, with 7 bases between them. This CDR3 is built from 14 residues. CDR3 DNA: TGCGCCAGCAGCCAAGGTCGGTCCACAGATACGCAGTATTTT. Translation: CASSQGRSTDTQYF.